The present entry profiles one T cell receptor (beta chain) with its context. The sample comes from a study of glioma-infiltrating T cells after dendritic cell vaccination. With 8 bases clipped from V and 0 bases from J, the junction kept 3 bases outside the gene matches. This CDR3 comprises 14 residues. Germline values: CDR1 SGHTA, CDR2 FQGNSA. Time point reported: after dendritic cell vaccination, including at tumor progression/relapse. Assay used: immunoSEQ multiplex PCR; TCRdb lists only in-frame clones, some missing. The sample holds some 46,000 clones, 89% seen once. The sequenced sample was blood, obtained after dendritic cell vaccination. The chain uses TRBV7-2 and TRBJ1-3; 8 bases line up with TRBD1. The origin of this receptor is a human donor with glioblastoma. CDR3 sequence (DNA): TGTGCCAGCCGTCAGGGGGCCTCTGGAAACACCATATATTTT. Translating it yields CASRQGASGNTIYF.